This TCR beta chain emerged from a study of human T cells and chemical hapten exposure (dated by TCRdb to the early 2020s). At the level of the whole study: For sensitization, 2% DPC in acetone was applied to a 2 cm by 2 cm area of upper inner arm skin. Throughout the roughly 25-week study period, patients were also given weekly therapeutic DPC doses on the scalp. Blood samples were taken from patients before sensitization (week 0) and then at 2, 6 and about 24 weeks after DPC sensitization. Twenty-nine alopecia patients gave blood for TCR sequencing at one to four time points (pre-sensitization, 2, 6 and 24 weeks). Libraries were pooled for sequencing, and variation in per-sample TCR yields was attributed mainly to small differences in library volumes within the pool. Most of the patients in the cohort were female, and the cohort covered alopecia areata with under or over 50% scalp involvement, alopecia totalis and alopecia universalis. The study tracked peripheral blood TCR repertoire changes in vivo during primary and secondary sensitization to the hapten diphenylcyclopropenone (DPC) in alopecia patients. Patch testing on the upper back used Finn chambers containing 0.01% DPC, with scoring done after 6 days according to International Contact Dermatitis Research Group standards.

The time point tag for this specimen amounts to: patch test 1, 2 weeks after DPC sensitization. The sample's treatment or condition, from its label and the paper: therapeutic diphenylcyclopropenone sensitization with weekly scalp DPC. At each patch-test visit, blood was drawn before the patch test was applied. Eligible patients were aged 18 to 70, diagnosed with alopecia, deemed suitable for DPC therapy, and excluded if pregnant. Total RNA was isolated from unfractionated whole blood collected in Tempus Blood RNA tubes. Receptor amplification or capture employed RACE. The sequencing machine was a NextSeq 500. During library preparation, unique molecular identifiers were attached to individual cDNA molecules so that TCRs could be counted in a quantitative, reproducible way. Both TCR alpha and TCR beta chains were sequenced from each blood RNA sample. The authors' pipeline ran thus. Samples had a median of 95,638 TCRs, with a range from about 23,224 to 750,000. V, J and CDR3 annotation of the TCR reads was carried out using the Decombinator software suite. For the PS versus PT1 abundance plots, all samples were subsampled to the same number of TCRs (28,000). Expanded TCRs were defined as absent before sensitization and observed at least eight times at the 2-week time point. Using fastp at Q25 and MiXCR, TCRdb reprocessed the public reads and kept productive beta chains. Entries that share a CDR3 protein sequence are merged under the most common genes and DNA. It is TCRdb's table, rather than the study itself, that gives the V and J calls and clone size. The sample table shows 300,000 to 400,000 distinct CDR3 sequences, and under 8% are seen once. Of the sample, 8% to 9% is held by the ten largest clones.

This clonotype was observed at least ten times. Its antigen is currently not known. No much larger clonotype is one base removed from it; base qualities were not supplied. What the work shows at the level of the full study, not this receptor alone: Because all patients had alopecia, a presumed autoimmune disease, the immune response of the patients might differ from that of healthy individuals. No change with DPC sensitization was found in the number of TCRs above 1 in 1000 frequency, and no evidence of global repertoire structure alterations was found. Patch test score correlated positively with the number of PT1 expanded TCRs, reaching significance at thresholds 8, 16 and 32 but not at 4. Repeated subsampling changed both the strength of the expansion versus patch-test correlation and the threshold at which the correlation became significant. Significantly more large CDR3 similarity clusters were formed by expanded TCRs than by pre-sensitization or healthy control sets, consistent with antigen-driven responses.

Between the V and J ends, shortened by 2 bases and 3 bases respectively, the junction contains 7 bases. CDR1 LGHDT and CDR2 YNNKEL were looked up in the germline V gene (reference sequence). The cysteine opens and the phenylalanine closes a CDR3 of 13 amino acids. The read is trimmed to its CDR3 DNA, 39 bases read in frame from base 1. Specimen: whole blood, collected in connection with sensitization to the hapten diphenylcyclopropenone (DPC). The sequence was collected from a young woman with alopecia areata. Some clones in this sample may be carry-over from other donors' samples. The chain is made from TRBV3-1 and TRBJ2-5; no D gene can be assigned with confidence. The nucleotides are TGTGCCAGCAGCCAAATATTAGAAGAGACCCAGTACTTC. Translated, it reads CASSQILEETQYF.